This T cell receptor beta chain was documented in a study of T cells in Graves' hyperthyroidism and ophthalmopathy. The wider study: Before any treatment, at initial diagnosis, peripheral blood was collected.

Subjects with ophthalmopathy showed a Clinical Activity Score no lower than 3, a NOSPECS grade no lower than 4, and a duration shorter than 3 months. Cells are PBMCs isolated from about 10 ml of fresh blood. Amplification of TCR beta CDR3 regions was performed using RNA transcripts as template. The HTBI primer set drove a first-round RT-PCR of the TCR CDR3. Each CDR3 protein is one row after TCRdb ran MiXCR on the multiplex PCR reads. The sample consists of over 350,000 distinct CDR3 sequences, about an eighth of them appearing once. CDR3 size: 12 residues. V shed 5 bases and J shed 9 bases, with 11 bases lying between them. Germline values: CDR1 MDHEN, CDR2 SYDVKM.

This chain links TRBV28 with TRBJ2-1; no firm D call. The origin of this receptor is a man between 45 and 60 years old with Graves' ophthalmopathy. Material for sequencing was blood. CDR3 loop: CASSLVDREQFF. The DNA of the CDR3 is TGTGCCAGCAGTCTAGTAGATCGTGAGCAGTTCTTC.